The rows below give T cell receptor beta chains drawn from one sample of a study of blood T cell repertoires in COVID-19. Sequenced by immunoSEQ multiplex PCR; TCRdb stores in-frame clones only, minus some. Among about 140,000 clones listed, 85% to 90% were seen once. The source material was peripheral blood. These receptor sequences come from a woman of 80 years or more with acute or convalescent COVID-19. Both conserved end residues are part of each CDR3. The order of the fields is J gene, D gene, V gene, clone size, CDR3 DNA, CDR3 protein. A D gene is named only where the DNA matches it firmly. Expanded clones are given a class, and other clones once, few, many or no size at all.

TRBJ1-2,TRBD1,TRBV24-1,NA,TGTGCCACCAGTTCAACAGGGGGTAACTATGGCTACACCTTC,CATSSTGGNYGYTF
TRBJ1-4,NA,TRBV7-2,NA,TGTGCCAGCAGCTTTGGCGGTGAAAAACTGTTTTTT,CASSFGGEKLFF
TRBJ1-6,NA,TRBV3-1/TRBV3-2,NA,TGTGCCAGCAGCCAAGGGGGAGTGGACGCTAATTCACCCCTCCACTTT,CASSQGGVDANSPLHF
TRBJ2-7,TRBD2,TRBV18,once,TGTGCCAGCTCACCATACAGCGGGGGGGGAGACTACGAGCAGTACTTC,CASSPYSGGGDYEQYF
TRBJ1-3,TRBD1,TRBV11-2,NA,TGTGCCAGCAGCTCACAGGGGGGGCGGACTGGAAACACCATATATTTT,CASSSQGGRTGNTIYF
TRBJ1-2,TRBD1,TRBV30,NA,TGTGCCTGGAGAGGGACAGGCGATACATACTATGGCTACACCTTC,CAWRGTGDTYYGYTF
TRBJ1-4,NA,TRBV7-2,NA,TGTGCCAGCAGCCACCGGGGAGGGTCAACTAATGAAAAACTGTTTTTT,CASSHRGGSTNEKLFF
TRBJ2-2,NA,TRBV27,NA,TGTGCCAGCAGTTTATACCAGGCTTACACCGGGGAGCTGTTTTTT,CASSLYQAYTGELFF
TRBJ2-1,NA,TRBV28,few,TGTGCCAGCAGTACCCCCCAGGGGGGCCCCTACAATGAGCAGTTCTTC,CASSTPQGGPYNEQFF
TRBJ2-3,TRBD1,TRBV12-5,NA,TGTGCTAGTGCCGGGTGGACAGGGCGCACAGATACGCAGTATTTT,CASAGWTGRTDTQYF
TRBJ1-1,TRBD1,TRBV7-2,NA,TGTGCCAGCAGCTTAGTTGGGACAGGGGAAGCTTTCTTT,CASSLVGTGEAFF
TRBJ1-2,NA,TRBV7-3,NA,TGTGCCAGCAGCCTGGACAGATTCTATGGCTACACCTTC,CASSLDRFYGYTF